These 7 T cell receptor beta chains were sequenced from one sample in a study of spatial heterogeneity in lung cancer. Time point denoted: sample taken at primary tumor resection. Whole RNA obtained from tumor, nontumor lung or frozen PBMC underwent sequencing without sorting. TCRdb used MiXCR to reprocess the 5' RACE reads, holding one entry per CDR3 protein. The sample holds tens of thousands of distinct CDR3 sequences, 6% to 9% seen once. The sample consisted of PBMCs, taken at surgery. These receptors were collected from a female donor with early-stage non-small cell lung cancer.

This clonotype was counted at least ten times. The chain uses TRBV11-3 and TRBJ2-5; D is unresolved. With 3 bases removed from V and 3 bases from J, the gap between germline ends came to 8 bases. The CDR3 consists of 13 residues. Germline lookup yields CDR1 SGHNT and CDR2 YENEEA. The CDR3 is CASSLNGKETQYF. As DNA, the CDR3 is TGTGCCAGCAGCTTGAATGGAAAAGAGACCCAGTACTTC.

This clonotype was detected ten times or more. This sequence joins TRBV7-2 and TRBJ2-1; D is ambiguous. Trimming took off 5 bases at V and 0 bases at J, with 11 bases between the two ends. CDR3 length: 15 amino acids. The germline V gene has CDR1 SGHTA and CDR2 FQGNSA. The CDR3 reads CASSTTESSYNEQFF. CDR3 nucleotides: TGTGCCAGCAGCACTACAGAGAGCTCCTACAATGAGCAGTTCTTC.

The sample holds many counts of this clonotype. This chain joins TRBV10-3 and TRBJ2-1, with D maybe TRBD1 (6 bases). V was cut by 6 bases and J by 5 bases, with 11 bases left in between. The germline V gene has CDR1 ENHRY and CDR2 SYGVKD. The CDR3 extends over 13 amino acids. The CDR3 sequence: CAISAQGNNEQFF. CDR3 DNA sequence: TGTGCCATCAGCGCACAGGGAAACAATGAGCAGTTCTTC.

Many counts were recorded for this clonotype. V is TRBV29-1 and J is TRBJ2-5; D is perhaps TRBD1 (6 bases). The V gene's germline CDR1 is SQVTM and CDR2 ANQGSEA. The CDR3 is made up of 11 amino acids. The V end was cut by 7 bases, the J end by 4 bases, with 10 bases between. Written as DNA, the CDR3 is TGCAGCGCCCCCAGGGGAGAGACCCAGTACTTC. Amino acids: CSAPRGETQYF.

This clonotype was seen many times. V is TRBV7-2 and J is TRBJ2-6; D uncertain. The CDR3 loop spans 15 amino acids. V was cut by 4 bases and J by 0 bases, with 7 bases left in between. CDR1 and CDR2 from the germline V gene are SGHTA and FQGNSA. As DNA, the CDR3 is TGTGCCAGCAGCTCAGGTCTCTCTGGGGCCAACGTCCTGACTTTC. Translating gives CASSSGLSGANVLTF.

The chain carries TRBV15 and TRBJ2-2; 10 nucleotides agree with TRBD1. Per the germline V gene, CDR1 is LNHNV and CDR2 is YYDKDF (reference sequence). With 4 bases clipped from V and 7 bases from J, the junction kept 12 bases outside the gene matches. This CDR3 spans 17 amino acids. CDR3 region: CATSTPGQGTGGGELFF. CDR3 in DNA: TGTGCCACCAGCACCCCGGGACAGGGGACCGGTGGCGGGGAGCTGTTTTTT.

This clonotype was detected many times. An end of the junction does not agree with germline; a read error may underlie this. The J gene is TRBJ2-2, the V gene TRBV7-7; 9 nucleotides align to TRBD1. This CDR3 is built from 18 residues. The germline V gene has CDR1 SSHAT and CDR2 FNYEAQ (reference sequence). The DNA of the CDR3 is TGTGCTAGCAGCGCCCTAACAGGGGGCAAGGATTACACCGGGGAGCTGTTTTTT. It specifies CASSALTGGKDYTGELFF.